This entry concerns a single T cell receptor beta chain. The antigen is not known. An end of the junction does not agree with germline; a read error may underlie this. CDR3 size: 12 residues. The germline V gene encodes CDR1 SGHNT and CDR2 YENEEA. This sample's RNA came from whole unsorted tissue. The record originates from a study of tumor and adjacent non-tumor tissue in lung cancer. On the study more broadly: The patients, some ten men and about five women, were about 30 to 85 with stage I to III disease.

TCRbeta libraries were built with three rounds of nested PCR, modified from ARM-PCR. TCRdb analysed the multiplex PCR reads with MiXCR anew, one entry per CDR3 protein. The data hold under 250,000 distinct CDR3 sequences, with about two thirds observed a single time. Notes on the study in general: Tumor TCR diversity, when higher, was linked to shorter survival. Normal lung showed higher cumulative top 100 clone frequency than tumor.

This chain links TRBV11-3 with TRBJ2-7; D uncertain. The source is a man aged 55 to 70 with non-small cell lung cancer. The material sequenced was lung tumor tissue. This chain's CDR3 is CVSNLGLVEMYF. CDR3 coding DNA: TGTGTCAGCAACTTGGGGTTAGTTGAGATGTACTTC.